Following are 20 T cell receptor beta chains from one sample sequenced in a study of CD8+CD57+ T cells in acquired aplastic anemia. Profiling of TCR beta VDJ combinations and CDR3 sequences used genomic DNA as template. TCRdb reprocessed the reads with MiXCR, giving one entry per CDR3 protein. The sample holds just over 40,000 distinct CDR3 sequences; 60% to 80% are singletons and the top ten take about 60%. It was patients with CD8+CD57+ cell expansion by flow cytometry who were chosen for sequencing. Sequencing was done on a sample of sorted CD4+, CD8+, or CD8+CD57+ T cells (not recorded which) from PBMCs. The receptors come from a human donor with aplastic anemia.

This clonotype appeared a few times. This sequence may be a read error, since a much larger clone differs from it by one base. The rearrangement links TRBV4-1 to TRBJ1-6; D gene unclear. Germline V gene lookup returns CDR1 MGHRA and CDR2 YSYEKL. Trimming cost V 8 bases and J 1 base, with 21 bases left between them. The CDR3 sequence is 18 residues long. As DNA, the CDR3 is TGCGCCAGCCGCATACGAACAAGGCAATTGTCCTATAATTCACCCCTCCACTTT. Amino acids: CASRIRTRQLSYNSPLHF.

The rearrangement uses TRBV25-1 and TRBJ2-3; the match to TRBD1 covers 7 bases. The germline V gene encodes CDR1 MGHDK and CDR2 SYGVNS. The CDR3 runs 13 residues. V gave up 3 bases and J gave up 6 bases; unmatched junction bases: 3. As DNA, the CDR3 is TGTGCCAGCAGTGAGACAGGGACGGATACGCAGTATTTT. This codes for CASSETGTDTQYF. The full variable domain, its missing parts supplied by reference TRBV25-1 and TRBJ2-3, is EADIYQTPRYLVIGTGKKITLECSQTMGHDKMYWYQQDPGMELHLIHYSYGVNSTEKGDLSSESTVSRIRTEHFPLTLESARPSHTSQYLCASSETGTDTQYFGPGTRLTVL.

As DNA, the CDR3 is TGCAGCGTTGTTATTTACTCCGACGGAGAGACCCAGTACTTC. Translating it yields CSVVIYSDGETQYF. The chain employs TRBV29-1 and TRBJ2-5, with D unclear. CDR3 length: 14 amino acids. The V and J ends lost 4 bases and 4 bases respectively, with 16 bases between them. Germline values: CDR1 SQVTM, CDR2 ANQGSEA.

This clonotype showed up many times. The gene calls are TRBV29-1 and TRBJ2-2; a weak D match, TRBD2 (6 bases). The V end was cut by 4 bases, the J end by 5 bases, with 8 bases between. This CDR3 region has 12 residues. Germline assignment: CDR1 SQVTM and CDR2 ANQGSEA. The DNA for the CDR3 is TGCAGCGTTGTCGGGGGAACCGGGGAGCTGTTTTTT. It specifies CSVVGGTGELFF.

V gene TRBV25-1 combines with J gene TRBJ2-5; D not certain. Germline values: CDR1 MGHDK, CDR2 SYGVNS. Trimming cost V 1 base and J 0 bases, with 6 bases left between them. The CDR3 runs 14 residues. CDR3 in amino acids: CASSELQNQETQYF. The CDR3 DNA sequence: TGTGCCAGCAGTGAATTACAGAACCAAGAGACCCAGTACTTC.

The chain uses TRBV14 and TRBJ1-2; D gene unclear. CDR1 and CDR2 (germline): SGHDN, FVKESK. The CDR3 runs 14 residues. With 5 bases removed from V and 0 bases from J, the gap between germline ends came to 10 bases. Here the CDR3 reads CASSRRMANYGYTF. CDR3 bases: TGTGCCAGCAGCAGGAGAATGGCTAACTATGGCTACACCTTC. The full variable domain, rest sourced from reference TRBV14 and TRBJ1-2, is EAGVTQFPSHSVIEKGQTVTLRCDPISGHDNLYWYRRVMGKEIKFLLHFVKESKQDESGMPNNRFLAERTGGTYSTLKVQPAELEDSGVYFCASSRRMANYGYTFGSGTRLTVV.

J is TRBJ2-1 and V is TRBV15; D perhaps matches TRBD2 (5 bases). Trimming cost V 8 bases and J 0 bases, with 20 bases left between them. Per the germline V gene, CDR1 is LNHNV and CDR2 is YYDKDF (reference sequence). CDR3 length: 17 amino acids. The CDR3 DNA reads as TGTGCCACCGCGGGTTCCCGCCGAATAAACTCCTACAATGAGCAGTTCTTC. Residues: CATAGSRRINSYNEQFF.

In its sample, this clonotype was seen many times. The V call is TRBV19, the J call TRBJ2-2, with 8 bases that match TRBD1. V shed 4 bases, J shed 8 bases, and the junction held 6 bases outside the gene matches. The CDR3 loop spans 14 amino acids. The V gene's germline CDR1 is LNHDA and CDR2 SQIVND (reference sequence). The CDR3 is CASSTRGQVGELFF. The CDR3 DNA reads as TGTGCCAGTAGTACCAGGGGGCAGGTTGGGGAGCTGTTTTTT.

This sequence joins TRBV24-1 and TRBJ2-6, with D possibly matching TRBD1 (5 bases). Germline assignment: CDR1 KGHDR and CDR2 SFDVKD. This CDR3 spans 14 amino acids. Trimming removed 5 bases from V and 3 bases from J, with 7 bases in between. The CDR3 spells CATSVGVGANVLTF. CDR3 nucleotide sequence: TGTGCCACCAGTGTAGGGGTTGGGGCCAACGTCCTGACTTTC.

This sequence joins TRBV7-8 and TRBJ2-7; D not resolved. The length of the CDR3 is 14 residues. The ends were cut back, 5 bases at V and 2 bases at J, with 13 bases in the middle. CDR1 SGHVS and CDR2 FQNEAQ come from the germline V gene. CDR3 bases: TGTGCCAGCAGCCCAGGTCCGATTACCTACGAGCAGTACTTC. Translation gives CASSPGPITYEQYF.

The rearrangement joins TRBV2 to TRBJ2-2; D may be TRBD1 (6 bases). In germline, CDR1 is SNHLY, CDR2 FYNNEI. The CDR3 is made up of 15 amino acids. With 2 bases removed from V and 1 base from J, the gap between germline ends came to 8 bases. This chain's CDR3 is CASSEKGQNTGELFF. CDR3 nucleotide sequence: TGTGCCAGCAGTGAAAAGGGACAGAACACCGGGGAGCTGTTTTTT.

The table lists this clonotype with many counts. The V and J genes are TRBV11-2 and TRBJ2-5; D gene unclear. Trimming stripped 4 bases from V and 4 bases from J, with 16 bases between. The CDR3 loop spans 15 amino acids. Germline V gene sequence: CDR1 SGHAT, CDR2 FQNNGV. The CDR3 region is CASSSHYSPGETQYF. The CDR3 nucleotides read TGTGCCAGCAGCTCCCATTACAGCCCTGGAGAGACCCAGTACTTC.

Many counts were recorded for this clonotype. The gene calls are TRBV9 and TRBJ1-1; D is unresolved. The CDR3 consists of 13 residues. Trimming left V 3 bases short and J 2 bases short, with 8 bases between. Per the germline V gene, CDR1 is SGDLS and CDR2 is YYNGEE. CDR3 sequence (DNA): TGTGCCAGCAGCGCACAGTACAACACTGAAGCTTTCTTT. Translated: CASSAQYNTEAFF.

The chain employs TRBV7-3 and TRBJ2-7; 7 positions agree with TRBD1. With 5 bases clipped from V and 1 base from J, the junction kept 2 bases outside the gene matches. The CDR3 contains 13 residues. Germline CDR1 and CDR2: SGHTA and FQGTGA. CDR3 in amino acids: CASSPGQSYEQYF. The CDR3 nucleotides read TGTGCCAGCAGCCCGGGACAGTCCTACGAGCAGTACTTC.

The rearrangement links TRBV3-1 to TRBJ2-1; 10 nucleotides line up with TRBD1. V dropped 0 bases and J dropped 7; count of bases not matched to a gene: 12. Germline CDR1 reads LGHDT; CDR2 reads YNNKEL (reference sequence). The CDR3 is 18 residues long. The CDR3 bases are TGTGCCAGCAGCCAAGATGCCACGGTGAGGACAGGGGGGAATGAGCAGTTCTTC. Protein: CASSQDATVRTGGNEQFF.

V gene TRBV29-1 combines with J gene TRBJ1-2; the D gene is possibly TRBD1 (5 bases). The CDR3 loop spans 12 amino acids. Trimming took off 5 bases at V and 4 bases at J, with 11 bases between the two ends. The V gene's germline CDR1 is SQVTM and CDR2 ANQGSEA. CDR3 sequence reads: CSVHGTLYGYTF. CDR3 coding DNA: TGCAGCGTTCACGGGACGCTCTATGGCTACACCTTC.

The V call is TRBV25-1, the J call TRBJ1-1, with D perhaps TRBD1 (6 bases). CDR3 length: 15 residues. V gave up 2 bases and J gave up 3 bases, with 13 bases separating them. Germline V CDR1 and CDR2: MGHDK, SYGVNS. CDR3 sequence: CASSESGEGDTEAFF. In nucleotides, the CDR3 is TGTGCCAGCAGTGAAAGTGGGGAGGGGGACACTGAAGCTTTCTTT.

The chain has TRBV25-1 and TRBJ2-3; 8 bases match TRBD1. Trimming took 4 bases from V and 11 from J; bases not matched to a gene: 17. The germline V gene encodes CDR1 MGHDK and CDR2 SYGVNS. The CDR3 has 16 amino acids. The CDR3 DNA reads TGTGCCAGCAGTGCAGGGGGCCTCAGCTCCTACAATGAGCAGTATTTT. It translates to CASSAGGLSSYNEQYF.

The rearrangement joins TRBV11-2 to TRBJ2-7; D unclear. The CDR3 loop spans 14 amino acids. The germline V and J ends were trimmed by 4 bases and 1 base, with 11 bases remaining between them. The germline V gene has CDR1 SGHAT and CDR2 FQNNGV. As DNA, the CDR3 is TGTGCCAGCAGCTCAATGACACATTCCTACGAGCAGTACGTC. Residues: CASSSMTHSYEQYV.

This clonotype was observed at least ten times. The chain uses TRBV7-2 and TRBJ2-4, with 9 bases identical to TRBD2. CDR1 and CDR2 (germline): SGHTA, FQGNSA. Trimming cost V 1 base and J 0 bases; bases outside gene matches: 7. The CDR3 totals 18 residues. CDR3: CASSLGTSDNKAKNIQYF. The CDR3, as DNA: TGTGCCAGCAGCTTAGGGACTAGCGATAATAAAGCCAAAAACATTCAGTACTTC.